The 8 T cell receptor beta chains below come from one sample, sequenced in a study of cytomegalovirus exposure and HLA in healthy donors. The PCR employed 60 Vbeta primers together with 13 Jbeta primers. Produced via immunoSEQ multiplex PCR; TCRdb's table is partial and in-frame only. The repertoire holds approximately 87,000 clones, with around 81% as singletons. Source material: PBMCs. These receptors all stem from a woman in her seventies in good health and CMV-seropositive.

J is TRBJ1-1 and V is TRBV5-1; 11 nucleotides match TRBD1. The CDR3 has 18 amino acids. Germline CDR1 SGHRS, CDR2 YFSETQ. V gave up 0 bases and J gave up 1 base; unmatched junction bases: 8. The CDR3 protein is CASSLARGTGGKNTEAFF. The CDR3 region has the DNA TGCGCCAGCAGCTTGGCCCGGGGGACAGGGGGTAAGAACACTGAAGCTTTCTTT.

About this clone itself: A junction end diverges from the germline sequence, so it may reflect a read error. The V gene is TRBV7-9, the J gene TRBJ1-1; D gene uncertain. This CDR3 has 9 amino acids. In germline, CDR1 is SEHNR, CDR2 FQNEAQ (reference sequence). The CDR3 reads CASSLGPVF. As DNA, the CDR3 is TGTGCCAGCAGCTTGGGCCCAGTCTTT. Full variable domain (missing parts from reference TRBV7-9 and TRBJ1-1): DTGVSQNPRHKITKRGQNVTFRCDPISEHNRLYWYRQTLGQGPEFLTYFQNEAQLEKSRLLSDRFSAERPKGSFSTLEIQRTEQGDSAMYLCASSLGPVFGQGTRLTVV.

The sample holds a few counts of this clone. The CDR3 spells CASSRGYKTEAFF. CDR3 coding DNA: TGTGCCAGCAGCAGGGGGTATAAGACTGAAGCTTTCTTT. The genes are TRBV5-6 and TRBJ1-1, with D possibly TRBD1 on 6 matching bases. The CDR3 runs 13 residues. CDR1 is SGHDT, CDR2 YYEEEE, per germline. V was clipped by 4 bases and J by 5 bases, with 12 bases between them.

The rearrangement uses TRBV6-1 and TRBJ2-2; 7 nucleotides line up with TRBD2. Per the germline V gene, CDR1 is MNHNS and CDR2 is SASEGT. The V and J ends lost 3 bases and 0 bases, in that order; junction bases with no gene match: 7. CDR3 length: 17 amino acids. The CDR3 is CASSDGRGFANTGELFF. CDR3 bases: TGTGCCAGCAGTGATGGGCGGGGGTTCGCGAACACCGGGGAGCTGTTTTTT.

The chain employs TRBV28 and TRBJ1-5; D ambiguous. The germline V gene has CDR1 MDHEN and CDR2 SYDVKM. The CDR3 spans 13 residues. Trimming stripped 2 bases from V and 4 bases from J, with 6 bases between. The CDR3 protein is CASSLAENQPQHF. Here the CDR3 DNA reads TGTGCCAGCAGTTTAGCGGAAAATCAGCCCCAGCATTTT.

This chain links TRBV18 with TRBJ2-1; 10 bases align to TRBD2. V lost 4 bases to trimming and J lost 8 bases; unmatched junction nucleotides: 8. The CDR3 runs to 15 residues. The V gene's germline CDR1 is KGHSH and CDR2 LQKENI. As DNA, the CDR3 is TGTGCCAGCTCACGTAACCCTAGCGGGAGCCATGAGCAGTTCTTC. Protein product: CASSRNPSGSHEQFF.

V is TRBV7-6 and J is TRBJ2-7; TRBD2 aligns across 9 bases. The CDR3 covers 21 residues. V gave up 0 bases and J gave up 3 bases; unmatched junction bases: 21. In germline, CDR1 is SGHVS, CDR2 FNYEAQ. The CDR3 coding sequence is TGTGCCAGCAGCTTAGCGGTGTGCCCAGGGCCTAGCGGGGTCTGGGACTACGAGCAGTACTTC. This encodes CASSLAVCPGPSGVWDYEQYF.

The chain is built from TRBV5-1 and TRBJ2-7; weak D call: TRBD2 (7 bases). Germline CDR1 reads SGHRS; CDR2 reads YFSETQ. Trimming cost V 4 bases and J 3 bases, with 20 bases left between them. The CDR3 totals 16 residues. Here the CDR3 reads CASSPLQQGGGYEQYF. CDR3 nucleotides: TGCGCCAGCAGCCCACTACAACAGGGAGGGGGCTACGAGCAGTACTTC.